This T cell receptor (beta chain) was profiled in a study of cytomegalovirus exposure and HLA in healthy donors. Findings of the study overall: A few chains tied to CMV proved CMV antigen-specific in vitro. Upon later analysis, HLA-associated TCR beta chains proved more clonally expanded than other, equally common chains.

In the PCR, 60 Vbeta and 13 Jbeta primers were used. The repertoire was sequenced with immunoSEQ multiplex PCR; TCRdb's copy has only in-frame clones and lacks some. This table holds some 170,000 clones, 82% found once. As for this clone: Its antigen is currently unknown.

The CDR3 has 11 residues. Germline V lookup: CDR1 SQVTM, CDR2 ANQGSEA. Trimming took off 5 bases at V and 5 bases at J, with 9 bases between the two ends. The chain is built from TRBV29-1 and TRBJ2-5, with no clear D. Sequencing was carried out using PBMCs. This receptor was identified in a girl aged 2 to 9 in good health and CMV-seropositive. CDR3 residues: CSVFVLETQYF. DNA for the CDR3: TGCAGCGTTTTCGTCTTGGAGACCCAGTACTTC.